This T cell receptor (beta chain) derives from a study of T cell repertoires in cytomegalovirus infection. Study-level results: There were carriers of CMV plus the relevant HLA, and cumulative public TCR beta family frequency identified them.

Germline lookup yields CDR1 KGHSH and CDR2 LQKENI. The V segment lost 2 bases and the J segment 4 bases; nucleotides outside the gene matches: 6. The CDR3 is 15 amino acids. With respect to this clonotype: Its specificity is unknown.

Using its own MiXCR run on the reads, TCRdb lists one record per CDR3 protein. Of a few hundred thousand distinct CDR3 sequences detected, under 45% appear once; the ten largest clones hold 48%. The sequenced sample was cultured PBMCs, obtained from culture after CMV antigen stimulation. The clonotype comes from a human donor in good health (CMV status not recorded). Some clones in this sample may be carry-over from other donors' samples. The rearrangement joins TRBV18 to TRBJ2-3, with 7 bases lining up with TRBD1. The CDR3 region has the DNA TGTGCCAGCTCACCAAGGGGGCACTGGGCAGATACGCAGTATTTT. Translating it yields CASSPRGHWADTQYF.